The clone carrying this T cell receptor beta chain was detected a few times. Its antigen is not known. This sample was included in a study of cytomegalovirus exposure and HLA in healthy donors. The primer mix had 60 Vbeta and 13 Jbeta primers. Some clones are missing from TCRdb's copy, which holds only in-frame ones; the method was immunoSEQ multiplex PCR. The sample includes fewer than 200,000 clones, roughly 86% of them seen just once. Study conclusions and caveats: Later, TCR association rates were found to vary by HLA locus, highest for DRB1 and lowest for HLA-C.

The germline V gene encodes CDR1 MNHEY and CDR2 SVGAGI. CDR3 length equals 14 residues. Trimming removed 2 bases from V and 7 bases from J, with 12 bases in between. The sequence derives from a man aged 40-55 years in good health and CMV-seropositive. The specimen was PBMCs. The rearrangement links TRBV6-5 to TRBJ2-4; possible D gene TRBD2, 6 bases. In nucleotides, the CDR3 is TGTGCCAGCAGTTACGCGGAGGGCGGGAACATTCAGTACTTC. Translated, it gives CASSYAEGGNIQYF.